One T cell receptor beta chain is described in this entry. These data come from a study of cytomegalovirus exposure and HLA in healthy donors. The PCR was carried out with 60 Vbeta primers and 13 Jbeta primers. TCRdb keeps only in-frame clones here, not all; method: immunoSEQ multiplex PCR. The table records 150,000 to 200,000 clones, 60% to 80% of them present only once. This TCR came from a woman aged 45 to 65 in good health and CMV-seropositive. The sample consisted of PBMCs.

The CDR3 bases are TGTGCCAGTACCGCGCTAGCAGACCCCTACAATGAGCAGTTCTTC. Translation: CASTALADPYNEQFF. The J gene is TRBJ2-1, the V gene TRBV19; a weak D match, TRBD2 (5 bases). Trimming took 7 bases from V and 2 from J, leaving 15 bases between them. The CDR3 has 15 amino acids. Germline V gene lookup returns CDR1 LNHDA and CDR2 SQIVND (reference sequence).